This entry concerns a single TCR beta chain. Other DNA sequences in this specimen translate into the identical CDR3. The sample belongs to a study of cytotoxic CD8 clonotypes in ibrutinib-treated CLL. Study-level information: Partial responses numbered around 25 and complete responses 2; after a median around 68 months, roughly 14 stayed remitted and approximately twelve progressed.

Measured with immunoSEQ multiplex PCR; TCRdb has only the in-frame clones, and not every one. Among approximately 350,000 clones, under 70% were seen once, and the ten largest hold around 6.5%. Source: PBMCs, taken after 36 months of ibrutinib treatment. The source is a human donor with chronic lymphocytic leukemia.

The CDR3, as DNA: TGTGCCAGCTCACCTTTACAGGGTAACACCGGGGAGCTGTTTTTT. This sequence encodes CASSPLQGNTGELFF. This chain links TRBV18 with TRBJ2-2, with D perhaps TRBD1 (6 bases). The germline gives CDR1 KGHSH, CDR2 LQKENI. V lost 3 bases and J lost 2, with 10 bases in between. CDR3 length equals 15 residues.